Presented here are 16 T cell receptor beta chains from one specimen sequenced in a study of CD8 T cells in ankylosing spondylitis. Study-level findings and limits: Blood from ankylosing spondylitis patients appeared to carry a characteristic eight-variant TCR beta motif.

Their cognate antigens are unknown. TCRdb redid the calling of the 5' RACE reads with MiXCR, one entry per CDR3 protein. This table holds more than 400,000 distinct CDR3 sequences, approximately 5% found once. Sequenced input: blood, either unsorted or a sorted T cell fraction (not recorded which). Every receptor here comes from a male donor with ankylosing spondylitis.

This clonotype was recorded many times. V and J are TRBV10-3 and TRBJ1-2; D gene uncertain. Germline CDR1 is ENHRY and CDR2 is SYGVKD. Between the trimmed V and J ends, which lost 10 bases and 9 bases, there was a span of 18 bases. The CDR3 runs to 12 residues. The CDR3 spells CANRGVQTRYTF. CDR3 DNA: TGTGCCAACCGGGGTGTCCAGACGCGCTACACCTTC.

This clonotype was observed at least ten times. V is TRBV29-1 and J is TRBJ1-2; 9 nucleotides align to TRBD1. The CDR3 contains 14 residues. The ends lost 2 bases at V and 4 bases at J; junction bases unmatched: 5. Germline lookup yields CDR1 SQVTM and CDR2 ANQGSEA. The CDR3 nucleotides are TGCAGCGTTGAACGGAGACAGGGGGTCTATGGCTACACCTTC. As protein: CSVERRQGVYGYTF.

This clonotype was picked up many times. The chain combines TRBV20-1 with TRBJ1-2; TRBD1 matches at 9 bases. After removal of 1 base from V and 5 bases from J, the junction contained 5 bases not matched to a gene. Germline CDR1 reads DFQATT; CDR2 reads SNEGSKA (reference sequence). This CDR3 region has 14 residues. Here the CDR3 reads CSARGDREFYGYTF. CDR3 DNA sequence: TGCAGTGCTAGAGGGGACAGGGAGTTTTATGGCTACACCTTC.

The chain couples TRBV21-1 to TRBJ2-2; TRBD1 was called by the table and not checked on the DNA. TRBV21-1 represents a pseudogene. The CDR3 is made up of 16 amino acids. The CDR3 reads CASSKEQGDYTGELFF. The DNA for the CDR3 is TGTGCCAGCAGCAAAGAACAGGGGGACTACACCGGGGAGCTGTTTTTT.

There are a few counts of this clonotype. J is TRBJ1-2 and V is TRBV7-2; TRBD1 aligns across 10 bases. The CDR3 spans 15 residues. V dropped 5 bases and J dropped 8; count of bases not matched to a gene: 11. The germline CDR1 and CDR2 sequences are SGHTA and FQGNSA. The CDR3 DNA follows: TGTGCCAGCAGCCCTAGGGACAGGGGCCTGACGGGCTACACCTTC. Residues: CASSPRDRGLTGYTF.

At least ten counts were recorded for this clonotype. The chain has TRBV20-1 and TRBJ1-1, with D possibly TRBD1 on 5 matching bases. Germline CDR1 DFQATT, CDR2 SNEGSKA (reference sequence). The CDR3 has 14 residues. The V gene lost 3 bases and the J gene lost 1 base, with 12 bases spanning the gap. CDR3 protein: CSARTGTENTEAFF. DNA for the CDR3: TGCAGTGCTAGGACCGGGACGGAGAACACTGAAGCTTTCTTT.

This clonotype was recorded many times. This chain uses TRBV20-1 with TRBJ2-7; 10 positions match TRBD2. The CDR3 length is 15 residues. Germline V gene lookup returns CDR1 DFQATT and CDR2 SNEGSKA (reference sequence). V was pared by 5 bases and J by 4 bases, with 11 bases of the junction left unmatched. The CDR3 spells CSALWLAGVAYEQYF. In DNA form, the CDR3 reads TGCAGTGCTCTCTGGCTAGCGGGAGTGGCGTACGAGCAGTACTTC.

This chain connects TRBV18 to TRBJ1-3, with 9 nucleotides matching TRBD1. The germline CDR1 and CDR2 sequences are KGHSH and LQKENI. The J segment lost 7 bases and the V segment lost 2 bases, leaving 6 bases of the junction unmatched. CDR3 size: 15 residues. Here the CDR3 reads CASSPLRTGANTIYF. The DNA of the CDR3 is TGTGCCAGCTCACCATTGAGGACAGGGGCGAACACCATATATTTT.

The chain has TRBV4-2 and TRBJ2-7; 7 bases are shared with TRBD2. CDR3 length: 16 amino acids. Germline CDR1 is LGHNA and CDR2 is YNFKEQ. V trimming: 4 bases; J trimming: 5 bases; junction bases outside the gene matches: 14. CDR3: CASSPTLGRGPHEQYF. CDR3 DNA sequence: TGTGCCAGCAGCCCAACCCTAGGGAGGGGCCCCCACGAGCAGTACTTC.

This clonotype was picked up many times. CDR3 coding DNA: TGTGCCAGCCGTTTCCTGGACAGGGTCCCTGAAGCTTTCTTT. The encoded protein is CASRFLDRVPEAFF. The chain is built from TRBV2 and TRBJ1-1; 8 bases line up with TRBD1. The CDR3 is 14 residues long. Per germline, CDR1 SNHLY and CDR2 FYNNEI. Trimming removed 8 bases from V and 6 bases from J; junction bases left unmatched: 11.

This clonotype was counted many times. The chain links TRBV9 to TRBJ2-1; tentative D call: TRBD2 (7 bases). The CDR3 runs 17 residues. Trimming removed 0 bases from V and 1 base from J, with 14 bases in between. Germline V gene lookup returns CDR1 SGDLS and CDR2 YYNGEE. The CDR3: CASSVGGGPPSYNEQFF. In DNA, the CDR3 is TGTGCCAGCAGCGTAGGGGGGGGGCCACCTTCCTACAATGAGCAGTTCTTC.

Ten or more counts support this clonotype. The rearrangement joins TRBV18 to TRBJ1-2; 11 bases line up with TRBD1. CDR1 and CDR2 (germline): KGHSH, LQKENI. With V trimmed by 3 bases and J by 7 bases, 7 bases remained unmatched. The CDR3 length is 15 residues. The CDR3 DNA reads TGTGCCAGCTCACCGGATGGACAGGGGGCTGGTGGCTACACCTTC. Amino acid sequence: CASSPDGQGAGGYTF.

The table lists this clonotype with many counts. The chain has TRBV4-3 and TRBJ2-7, with a tentative D call TRBD2 (6 bases). Germline lookup yields CDR1 LGHNA and CDR2 YSLEER. The CDR3 has 16 amino acids. V lost 0 bases and J lost 7, with 19 bases in between. The CDR3 loop is CASSQDPRGPTIEQYF. CDR3 in DNA: TGCGCCAGCAGCCAAGACCCGCGGGGACCTACGATTGAGCAGTACTTC.

This clonotype has a count of ten or more. CDR3 sequence (DNA): TGTGCCAGCAGCCGTCTGCTCTCGGCTTTCTTT. Protein sequence: CASSRLLSAFF. The chain joins TRBV6-2 or TRBV6-3 to TRBJ1-1, with D unresolved. Germline V gene lookup returns CDR1 MNHEY and CDR2 SVGEGT. This CDR3 contains 11 residues. Trimming removed 6 bases at V and 11 bases at J, with 13 bases between.

This clonotype was seen at least ten times. The chain employs TRBV7-2 and TRBJ2-3; D might be TRBD1 (6 bases). Germline V gene lookup returns CDR1 SGHTA and CDR2 FQGNSA. V dropped 5 bases and J dropped 1 base, with 16 bases sitting between them. This CDR3 comprises 16 residues. The CDR3 is CASSLQGRVGTDTQYF. The CDR3 nucleotides read TGTGCCAGCAGCCTCCAGGGGCGGGTTGGCACAGATACGCAGTATTTT.

This clonotype was seen a few times. The CDR3 DNA sequence: TGTGCCAGCAGCTACGTCACGGGAGTCTATTCAGATACGCAGTATTTT. Residues: CASSYVTGVYSDTQYF. The rearrangement uses TRBV6-2 or TRBV6-3 and TRBJ2-3, with D maybe TRBD2 (6 bases). Trimming shortened V by 6 bases and J by 4 bases, and 20 bases separated the two germline ends. The CDR3 loop spans 16 amino acids. The germline CDR1 and CDR2 sequences are MNHEY and SVGEGT.